This T cell receptor (beta chain) was sequenced in a study of blood T cell repertoires in COVID-19. In the study overall: COVID-19 samples, acute and convalescent, were from the United States, Italy and Spain.

V lost 4 bases, J lost 6 bases, and 19 bases lay in between. In germline, CDR1 is SGHRS, CDR2 YFSETQ. The CDR3 is made up of 15 amino acids. As processed by the authors: Using reference gene primer amplification, nucleated cell counts were estimated. Some clones are missing from TCRdb's copy, which holds only in-frame ones; the method was immunoSEQ multiplex PCR. V, J and clone size are taken as reported in that table, and D and trimming were inferred from the DNA itself. Here the sample spans nearly 400,000 clones, roughly 86% being singletons. Enrolled through a virtual design, the participants were between roughly 18 and 100 years of age and came from about two dozen US areas. Two negative PCRs, clearance, or symptom resolution were required of recovered Cohort 3 donors.

The receptor was derived from a woman aged 25-40 years who had recovered from COVID-19. Material: PBMCs or T cells enriched from blood (not recorded which). The chain combines TRBV5-1 with TRBJ1-1, with a weak D call TRBD1 (6 bases). The CDR3 reads CASSPLQGRESEAFF. The CDR3 nucleotides are TGCGCCAGCAGCCCGTTGCAGGGGCGAGAGTCTGAAGCTTTCTTT.